This T cell receptor (beta chain) was observed in a study of regulatory T cells in long-lasting Graves disease. Time point reported: newly diagnosed GD, antithyroid drugs for less than 3 months. With RNA extracted from PBMCs as input, the TCR library was made. At least ten counts were recorded for this clonotype. CDR1 SNHLY and CDR2 FYNNEI come from the germline V gene. V gave up 6 bases and J gave up 1 base, with 15 bases separating them. The CDR3 runs to 15 residues. Arm-PCR of CDR3 regions and iRepertoire HTBI primers were used to build TCR beta libraries. TCRdb analysed the multiplex PCR reads with MiXCR anew, one entry per CDR3 protein. The table has around 450,000 distinct CDR3 sequences, over 14% seen once; the top ten hold about 8%. The data also belong to a second study, concerning T cells in Graves' hyperthyroidism and ophthalmopathy.

The sequencing used peripheral blood mononuclear cells (PBMCs), collected at new diagnosis, from a patient treated with antithyroid drugs. This TCR came from a woman aged 40 to 50 with Graves disease. The chain carries TRBV2 and TRBJ1-2, with D maybe TRBD1 (6 bases). The CDR3 sequence is CASSTDRQINYGYTF. The CDR3 DNA reads TGTGCCAGCAGCACCGACAGGCAGATTAACTATGGCTACACCTTC. The variable domain in full, completed from reference TRBV2 and TRBJ1-2, reads EPEVTQTPSHQVTQMGQEVILRCVPISNHLYFYWYRQILGQKVEFLVSFYNNEISEKSEIFDDQFSVERPDGSNFTLKIRSTKLEDSAMYFCASSTDRQINYGYTFGSGTRLTVV.